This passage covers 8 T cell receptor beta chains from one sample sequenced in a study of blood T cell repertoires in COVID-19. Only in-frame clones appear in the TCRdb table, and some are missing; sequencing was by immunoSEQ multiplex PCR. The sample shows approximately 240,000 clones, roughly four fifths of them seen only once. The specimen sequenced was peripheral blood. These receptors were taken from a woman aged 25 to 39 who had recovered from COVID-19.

CDR3 sequence reads: CASSSPGRDETQYF. The CDR3 coding sequence is TGTGCCAGCAGTTCCCCGGGGAGGGATGAGACCCAGTACTTC. The rearrangement links TRBV6-5 to TRBJ2-5; 7 bases are shared with TRBD2. With V trimmed by 4 bases and J by 5 bases, 7 bases remained unmatched. CDR1 is MNHEY and CDR2 is SVGAGI in the germline V gene. CDR3 length: 14 residues.

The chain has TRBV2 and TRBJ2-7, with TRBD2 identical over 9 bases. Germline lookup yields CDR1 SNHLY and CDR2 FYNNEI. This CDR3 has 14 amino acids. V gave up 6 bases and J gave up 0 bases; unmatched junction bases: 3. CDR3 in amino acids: CASRVAGASYEQYF. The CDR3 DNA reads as TGTGCCAGCAGGGTAGCGGGGGCCTCCTACGAGCAGTACTTC.

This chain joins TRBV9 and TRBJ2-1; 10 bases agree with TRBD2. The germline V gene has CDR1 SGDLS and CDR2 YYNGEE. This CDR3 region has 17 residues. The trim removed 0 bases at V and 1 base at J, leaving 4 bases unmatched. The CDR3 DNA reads TGTGCCAGCAGCGTAGTTGCTAGCGGGAGTTCCTACAATGAGCAGTTCTTC. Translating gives CASSVVASGSSYNEQFF.

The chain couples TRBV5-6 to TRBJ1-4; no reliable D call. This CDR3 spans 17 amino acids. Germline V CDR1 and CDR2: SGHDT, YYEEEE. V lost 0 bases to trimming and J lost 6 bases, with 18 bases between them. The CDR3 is CASSLDRFVQPYEKLFF. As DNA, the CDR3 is TGTGCCAGCAGCTTGGATCGATTTGTACAGCCCTATGAAAAACTGTTTTTT.

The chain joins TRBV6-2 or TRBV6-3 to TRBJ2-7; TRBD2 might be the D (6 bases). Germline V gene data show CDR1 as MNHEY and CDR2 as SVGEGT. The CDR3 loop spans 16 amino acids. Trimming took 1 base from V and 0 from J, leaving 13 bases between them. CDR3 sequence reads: CASSYFPGVSSYEQYF. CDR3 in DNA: TGTGCCAGCAGTTACTTCCCGGGAGTTTCCTCCTACGAGCAGTACTTC.

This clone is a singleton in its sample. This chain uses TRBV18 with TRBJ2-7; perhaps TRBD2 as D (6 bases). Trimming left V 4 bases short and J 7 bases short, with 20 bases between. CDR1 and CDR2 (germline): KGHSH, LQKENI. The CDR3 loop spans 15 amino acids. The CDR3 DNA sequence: TGTGCCAGCTCACTAAGGGCGGGCGGGGCCCTGGAGCAGTACTTC. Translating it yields CASSLRAGGALEQYF. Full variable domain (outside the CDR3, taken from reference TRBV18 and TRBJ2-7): NAGVMQNPRHLVRRRGQEARLRCSPMKGHSHVYWYRQLPEEGLKFMVYLQKENIIDESGMPKERFSAEFPKEGPSILRIQQVVRGDSAAYFCASSLRAGGALEQYFGPGTRLTVT.

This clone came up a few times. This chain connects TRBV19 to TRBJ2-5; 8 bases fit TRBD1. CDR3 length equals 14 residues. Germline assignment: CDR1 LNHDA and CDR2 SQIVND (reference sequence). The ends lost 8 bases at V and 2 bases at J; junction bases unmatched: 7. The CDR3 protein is CASGGTGVQETQYF. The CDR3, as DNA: TGTGCCAGTGGGGGGACAGGAGTACAAGAGACCCAGTACTTC.

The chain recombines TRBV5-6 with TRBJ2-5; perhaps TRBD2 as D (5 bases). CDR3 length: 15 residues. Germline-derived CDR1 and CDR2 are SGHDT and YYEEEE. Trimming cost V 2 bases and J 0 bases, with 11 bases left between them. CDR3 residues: CASSFRGPYQETQYF. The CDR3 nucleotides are TGTGCCAGCAGCTTCCGCGGGCCATACCAAGAGACCCAGTACTTC. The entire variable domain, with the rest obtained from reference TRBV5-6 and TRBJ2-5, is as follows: DAGVTQSPTHLIKTRGQQVTLRCSPKSGHDTVSWYQQALGQGPQFIFQYYEEEERQRGNFPDRFSGHQFPNYSSELNVNALLLGDSALYLCASSFRGPYQETQYFGPGTRLLVL.